The 22 T cell receptor beta chains listed next were all sequenced from one sample in a study of cytomegalovirus exposure and HLA in healthy donors. PCR amplification relied on 60 Vbeta primers (plus 13 Jbeta primers). Data came from immunoSEQ multiplex PCR; TCRdb stores just in-frame clones and leaves some out. The sample carries roughly 160,000 clones, approximately 71% recorded once. The specimen sequenced was PBMCs. These receptors all come from a woman under 30 in good health and CMV-seropositive.

The V call is TRBV6-6, the J call TRBJ1-2; D gene ambiguous. The CDR3 spans 14 residues. The germline CDR1 and CDR2 sequences are MNHNY and SVGAGI (reference sequence). V was cut by 0 bases and J by 4 bases, with 9 bases left in between. The CDR3 region is CASSYSSDFYGYTF. CDR3 bases: TGTGCCAGCAGTTACTCCTCAGACTTCTATGGCTACACCTTC.

The CDR3 is CASSVSNDEQYF. The DNA of the CDR3 is TGTGCCAGCAGTGTAAGCAACGACGAGCAGTACTTC. V and J are TRBV2 and TRBJ2-7; D remains ambiguous. This CDR3 region has 12 residues. CDR1 SNHLY and CDR2 FYNNEI come from the germline V gene. The V end lost 4 bases, the J end lost 5 bases, and 9 bases lay between the germline ends.

The J gene is TRBJ1-6, the V gene TRBV30; 9 positions match TRBD1. J gave up 8 bases and V 3 bases, and 2 bases lay outside the gene matches. CDR1 is GTSNPN and CDR2 is SVGIG in the germline V gene (reference sequence). The CDR3 loop spans 13 amino acids. The CDR3 protein is CAWRGQGYSPLHF. DNA of the CDR3: TGTGCCTGGAGGGGACAGGGATATTCACCCCTCCACTTT.

This clone has only one observation. The V and J genes are TRBV4-3 and TRBJ2-3; D remains ambiguous. Germline CDR1 is LGHNA and CDR2 is YSLEER. Trimming pared 0 bases from V and 5 bases from J, leaving 9 bases between. The CDR3 has 14 amino acids. CDR3: CASSQDLRGDTQYF. CDR3 sequence (DNA): TGCGCCAGCAGCCAAGATTTGCGAGGAGATACGCAGTATTTT.

This chain links TRBV9 with TRBJ2-7; D possibly corresponds to TRBD2 (5 bases). Germline V gene lookup returns CDR1 SGDLS and CDR2 YYNGEE. CDR3 length: 12 amino acids. V was clipped by 4 bases and J by 6 bases, with 11 bases between them. The CDR3 is CASSPQAGEQYF. CDR3 DNA: TGTGCCAGCAGCCCCCAGGCGGGCGAGCAGTACTTC.

The chain joins TRBV7-6 to TRBJ2-3; the D gene is possibly TRBD2 (7 bases). The ends were cut back, 5 bases at V and 10 bases at J, with 16 bases in the middle. Germline CDR1 reads SGHVS; CDR2 reads FNYEAQ. There are 13 residues in the CDR3. As DNA, the CDR3 is TGTGCCAGCAGCGCACCCGAGGGGGGGGCGCAGTATTTT. Translating it yields CASSAPEGGAQYF.

This chain uses TRBV7-2 with TRBJ2-1; D perhaps matches TRBD1 (6 bases). The CDR3 runs to 14 residues. Germline values: CDR1 SGHTA, CDR2 FQGNSA. V dropped 3 bases and J dropped 8 bases, with 14 bases sitting between them. The CDR3: CASSFTGFSYEQFF. The CDR3 DNA follows: TGTGCCAGCAGCTTTACAGGGTTTTCATATGAGCAGTTCTTC.

The genes are TRBV30 and TRBJ2-5; TRBD1 matches 8 bases. Looked up from germline, CDR1 is GTSNPN and CDR2 is SVGIG (reference sequence). This CDR3 comprises 13 residues. V was clipped by 5 bases and J by 5 bases; unmatched bases: 7. The CDR3 coding sequence is TGTGCCTGGGGAACAGGGGGTGGGGAGACCCAGTACTTC. Residues: CAWGTGGGETQYF. Full variable domain (rest looked up from reference TRBV30 and TRBJ2-5): SQTIHQWPATLVQPVGSPLSLECTVEGTSNPNLYWYRQAAGRGLQLLFYSVGIGQISSEVPQNLSASRPQDRQFILSSKKLLLSDSGFYLCAWGTGGGETQYFGPGTRLLVL.

Remarks on this clone: Other DNA variants within this sample encode the same CDR3. This chain connects TRBV25-1 to TRBJ2-1; 8 positions agree with TRBD2. CDR1 and CDR2 (germline): MGHDK, SYGVNS. The CDR3 length is 17 residues. After removal of 1 base from V and 0 bases from J, the junction contained 5 bases not matched to a gene. The CDR3 protein is CASSESKRGFSYNEQFF. CDR3 nucleotide sequence: TGTGCCAGCAGTGAATCGAAGCGGGGGTTCTCCTACAATGAGCAGTTCTTC.

This chain connects TRBV5-4 to TRBJ2-5; 9 bases fit TRBD1. This CDR3 has 14 amino acids. J gave up 2 bases and V 4 bases, and 3 bases lay outside the gene matches. Germline lookup yields CDR1 SGHNT and CDR2 YYREEE (reference sequence). The CDR3 reads CASSQGQGQETQYF. The DNA for the CDR3 is TGTGCCAGCAGCCAGGGACAGGGACAAGAGACCCAGTACTTC.

The V gene is TRBV7-9, the J gene TRBJ2-2; D ambiguous. Germline lookup yields CDR1 SEHNR and CDR2 FQNEAQ (reference sequence). This CDR3 comprises 16 residues. Trimming shortened V by 3 bases and J by 2 bases, and 13 bases separated the two germline ends. The CDR3, as DNA: TGTGCCAGCAGCTTCGCCCCCCGCCTAAACACCGGGGAGCTGTTTTTT. This translates into CASSFAPRLNTGELFF. The full variable domain, its missing parts supplied by reference TRBV7-9 and TRBJ2-2, is DTGVSQNPRHKITKRGQNVTFRCDPISEHNRLYWYRQTLGQGPEFLTYFQNEAQLEKSRLLSDRFSAERPKGSFSTLEIQRTEQGDSAMYLCASSFAPRLNTGELFFGEGSRLTVL.

This chain uses TRBV18 with TRBJ1-1; 8 positions match TRBD1. The trim removed 6 bases at V and 7 bases at J, leaving 4 bases unmatched. CDR1 and CDR2 (germline): KGHSH, LQKENI. There are 12 residues in the CDR3. CDR3 sequence: CASSQDRDEAFF. In DNA form, the CDR3 reads TGTGCCAGCTCTCAGGACAGGGATGAAGCTTTCTTT.

The chain combines TRBV9 with TRBJ1-2, with D maybe TRBD1 (5 bases). V lost 0 bases and J lost 2, with 14 bases in between. The CDR3 has 16 residues. Per the germline V gene, CDR1 is SGDLS and CDR2 is YYNGEE. The CDR3 loop reads CASSVEGGVSNYGYTF. The DNA of the CDR3 is TGTGCCAGCAGCGTAGAAGGAGGGGTCAGCAACTATGGCTACACCTTC.

This chain connects TRBV10-2 to TRBJ2-5, with no clear D. This CDR3 has 10 residues. The germline V gene encodes CDR1 WSHSY and CDR2 SAAADI. V lost 8 bases to trimming and J lost 5 bases, with 6 bases between them. Written as DNA, the CDR3 is TGCGCCAGCGCAGGCGAGACCCAGTACTTC. It specifies CASAGETQYF.

CDR3 region: CSVDVQNTEAFF. The CDR3, as DNA: TGCAGCGTTGATGTCCAGAACACTGAAGCTTTCTTT. The rearrangement uses TRBV29-1 and TRBJ1-1; no reliable D call. V was shortened by 3 bases and J by 1 base, with 6 bases between the two germline ends. This CDR3 has 12 residues. The germline CDR1 and CDR2 sequences are SQVTM and ANQGSEA.

The rearrangement links TRBV10-2 to TRBJ2-1; TRBD2 agrees at 10 bases. This CDR3 has 15 residues. CDR1 is WSHSY and CDR2 is SAAADI in the germline V gene. Trimming cost V 5 bases and J 9 bases; bases outside gene matches: 10. CDR3 DNA: TGCGCCAGCAGTCCGGGACTAGCGTCTCGGGGTGAGCAGTTCTTC. This encodes CASSPGLASRGEQFF.

The chain employs TRBV9 and TRBJ1-2; D is unclear. The CDR3 is made up of 11 amino acids. The V gene lost 5 bases and the J gene lost 3 bases, with 5 bases spanning the gap. Per germline, CDR1 SGDLS and CDR2 YYNGEE. The CDR3 DNA reads as TGTGCCAGCAGGACTTACTATGGCTACACCTTC. Protein sequence: CASRTYYGYTF.

The genes are TRBV7-2 and TRBJ1-1; 8 bases map to TRBD1. This CDR3 is 14 amino acids long. Germline V gene sequence: CDR1 SGHTA, CDR2 FQGNSA. J gave up 5 bases and V 5 bases, and 7 bases lay outside the gene matches. Here the CDR3 DNA reads TGTGCCAGCAGCGCCTTGGACAGGGAGACTGAAGCTTTCTTT. This translates into CASSALDRETEAFF.

The chain is built from TRBV5-6 and TRBJ1-4; 7 nucleotides line up with TRBD1. Germline V gene data show CDR1 as SGHDT and CDR2 as YYEEEE. CDR3 length: 13 amino acids. The V gene end was trimmed by 4 bases and the J gene end by 8 bases; junction bases not matched to a gene: 5. The CDR3 DNA reads as TGTGCCAGCAGCCAGACAGGGAGGGAAAAACTGTTTTTT. Translating it yields CASSQTGREKLFF.

This chain's CDR3 is CASSEYRGAGYTF. As DNA, the CDR3 is TGTGCCAGCAGCGAATACAGGGGCGCCGGCTACACCTTC. The chain carries TRBV11-3 and TRBJ1-2; 7 bases map to TRBD1. The V and J ends lost 5 bases and 8 bases, in that order; junction bases with no gene match: 8. The CDR3 sequence is 13 residues long. Germline V gene data show CDR1 as SGHNT and CDR2 as YENEEA.

This chain links TRBV4-2 with TRBJ2-2; no firm D call. The CDR3 totals 15 residues. Trimming removed 1 base at V and 3 bases at J, with 9 bases between. The germline CDR1 and CDR2 sequences are LGHNA and YNFKEQ. The CDR3 nucleotides read TGTGCCAGCAGCCAAGCCGGTTTGGACACCGGGGAGCTGTTTTTT. This translates into CASSQAGLDTGELFF.

This clone was found a few times. The chain uses TRBV13 and TRBJ1-1, with 7 bases identical to TRBD1. This CDR3 has 14 amino acids. With 5 bases clipped from V and 6 bases from J, the junction kept 9 bases outside the gene matches. Germline V gives CDR1 PRHDT, CDR2 FYEKMQ (reference sequence). CDR3 coding DNA: TGTGCCAGCAGCCCTTCGCAGGGGGACTCTGAAGCTTTCTTT. It encodes CASSPSQGDSEAFF.